Below are 25 T cell receptor beta chains sequenced from a single sample in a study of shared clonotypes between healthy human individuals (dated by TCRdb to 2018 to 2020). Receptor libraries were prepared by the immunoSEQ multiplex PCR assay. Not all clones reach the TCRdb copy of this immuneACCESS table, which keeps in-frame sequences only. Checked studies attribute under half of the gap to unresolved V genes and leave the rest unexplained. Present in this sample are 2 million to 2.5 million clones, 85% to 95% of which were seen just once. Together, the top ten hold 0.37% of the sample. The sequenced sample was naive CD4+ T cells from PBMCs. The cell subset or site label corresponds to: CD45RA+ positively selected. These receptor sequences come from a man aged 18 to 29 in good health. Some clones in this sample may be carry-over from other donors' samples.

The chain couples TRBV28 to TRBJ2-1; no reliable D call. Trimming removed 2 bases from V and 6 bases from J, with 8 bases in between. The germline V gene encodes CDR1 MDHEN and CDR2 SYDVKM. This CDR3 has 13 residues. CDR3 DNA: TGTGCCAGCAGTTTAGGTGGGCCCAATGAGCAGTTCTTC. It translates to CASSLGGPNEQFF.

This chain connects TRBV9 to TRBJ1-1; D gene uncertain. Germline V lookup: CDR1 SGDLS, CDR2 YYNGEE. This CDR3 comprises 15 residues. V lost 4 bases and J lost 1, with 14 bases in between. The CDR3 coding sequence is TGTGCCAGCAGCCCGACGGACCGAAGGAACACTGAAGCTTTCTTT. Protein product: CASSPTDRRNTEAFF.

CDR3 nucleotides: TGTGCCAGCAGCTTGGTGGGGACGGCGAACACCGGGGAGCTGTTTTTT. Amino acid sequence: CASSLVGTANTGELFF. This chain connects TRBV5-6 to TRBJ2-2, with D tentatively TRBD1 or TRBD2 (5 bases each). Trimming cost V 0 bases and J 0 bases, with 9 bases left between them. Germline CDR1 and CDR2: SGHDT and YYEEEE. The CDR3 is 16 amino acids.

The chain employs TRBV28 and TRBJ1-2; TRBD1 aligns across 8 bases. Germline values: CDR1 MDHEN, CDR2 SYDVKM. The CDR3 runs 13 residues. J gave up 8 bases and V 6 bases, and 8 bases lay outside the gene matches. CDR3 nucleotides: TGTGCCAGCAGCCCTGACAGGGGAAGCGGCTACACCTTC. Protein sequence: CASSPDRGSGYTF.

V and J are TRBV5-1 and TRBJ2-1, with unresolved D. Germline CDR1 reads SGHRS; CDR2 reads YFSETQ. The CDR3 is made up of 14 amino acids. V lost 4 bases, J lost 3 bases, and 11 bases lay in between. In DNA, the CDR3 is TGCGCCAGCAGCGCCCAGTCGGGCTACAATGAGCAGTTCTTC. This codes for CASSAQSGYNEQFF.

The genes are TRBV4-2 and TRBJ1-5, with TRBD1 identical over 7 bases. The germline CDR1 and CDR2 sequences are LGHNA and YNFKEQ. The J segment lost 6 bases and the V segment lost 0 bases, leaving 11 bases of the junction unmatched. This CDR3 is 17 amino acids long. CDR3 region: CASSQDPDRVAGQPQHF. The DNA for the CDR3 is TGTGCCAGCAGCCAAGACCCTGACAGGGTAGCCGGTCAGCCCCAGCATTTT.

V gene TRBV9 combines with J gene TRBJ2-1, with D uncertain. The V end was cut by 0 bases, the J end by 3 bases, with 7 bases between. The CDR3 is made up of 14 amino acids. CDR1 and CDR2 (germline): SGDLS, YYNGEE. Here the CDR3 reads CASSVALGYNEQFF. For the CDR3, the DNA is TGTGCCAGCAGCGTAGCCCTGGGCTACAATGAGCAGTTCTTC.

As for this clone: Additional DNA sequences in this sample encode the identical CDR3. The genes are TRBV6-1 and TRBJ1-1; weak D call: TRBD1 (5 bases). Germline assignment: CDR1 MNHNS and CDR2 SASEGT. V gave up 5 bases and J gave up 1 base, with 8 bases separating them. The CDR3 runs to 13 residues. This CDR3 is CASSPQGNTEAFF. CDR3 in DNA: TGTGCCAGCAGTCCGCAGGGGAACACTGAAGCTTTCTTT.

This chain's CDR3 is CASSEPGSHEQYF. CDR3 DNA: TGTGCCAGCAGTGAACCAGGGTCTCACGAGCAGTACTTC. The chain has TRBV25-1 and TRBJ2-7; TRBD1 is a possible D gene (5 bases). V lost 2 bases, J lost 5 bases, and 10 bases lay in between. CDR3 size: 13 residues. The germline CDR1 and CDR2 sequences are MGHDK and SYGVNS.

The genes are TRBV2 and TRBJ1-1, with 7 nucleotides matching TRBD1. CDR1 SNHLY and CDR2 FYNNEI come from the germline V gene. This CDR3 is built from 13 residues. With 10 bases clipped from V and 6 bases from J, the junction kept 11 bases outside the gene matches. This CDR3 reads CAKTRGSGPEAFF. CDR3 nucleotides: TGTGCCAAAACCAGGGGGTCGGGCCCTGAAGCTTTCTTT.

The chain combines TRBV23-1 with TRBJ1-4; 7 bases are shared with TRBD1. TRBV23-1 is known as an ORF, though its function is uncertain. The CDR3 is made up of 14 amino acids. V was clipped by 8 bases and J by 4 bases; unmatched bases: 7. The CDR3 is CASLEQGFNEKLFF. The CDR3 DNA is TGCGCCAGCTTGGAACAGGGGTTTAATGAAAAACTGTTTTTT.

On this clone itself: Other DNA sequences in this sample translate to the same CDR3. The rearrangement links TRBV6-1 to TRBJ2-7, with D possibly being TRBD2 (6 bases). The CDR3 has 15 residues. V lost 6 bases and J lost 0, with 15 bases in between. Germline CDR1 is MNHNS and CDR2 is SASEGT. CDR3 DNA sequence: TGTGCCAGCAGGATTAGCGGACTAAGCTCCTACGAGCAGTACTTC. This translates into CASRISGLSSYEQYF.

The rearrangement links TRBV27 to TRBJ1-2; D might be TRBD1 (5 bases). Germline assignment: CDR1 MNHEY and CDR2 SMNVEV (reference sequence). V was pared by 1 base and J by 2 bases, with 17 bases between. This CDR3 region has 17 residues. CDR3 bases: TGTGCCAGCAGTTTATTTTCGGTGACAGCCCGAAACTATGGCTACACCTTC. Translating gives CASSLFSVTARNYGYTF.

This clone has just one count. This sequence joins TRBV10-2 and TRBJ2-7; no clear D gene. Per the germline V gene, CDR1 is WSHSY and CDR2 is SAAADI. V was shortened by 6 bases and J by 1 base, with 10 bases between the two germline ends. This CDR3 has 13 residues. CDR3 sequence: CASSFSFSYEQYF. The CDR3 DNA follows: TGCGCCAGCAGCTTTAGTTTTTCCTACGAGCAGTACTTC.

The V call is TRBV18, the J call TRBJ2-5, with D possibly TRBD1 on 6 matching bases. The CDR3 covers 15 residues. Germline V gene sequence: CDR1 KGHSH, CDR2 LQKENI. V was trimmed by 0 bases and J by 2 bases, leaving 10 bases between them. The CDR3 spells CASSPPGHRQETQYF. The CDR3 region has the DNA TGTGCCAGCTCACCACCGGGACACAGACAAGAGACCCAGTACTTC.

J is TRBJ2-7 and V is TRBV7-3; 9 bases match TRBD2. Germline V gives CDR1 SGHTA, CDR2 FQGTGA. This CDR3 region has 15 residues. Trimming cost V 4 bases and J 2 bases; bases outside gene matches: 6. Written as DNA, the CDR3 is TGTGCCAGCAGCTCCCGAGCGGGGGGAACCTACGAGCAGTACTTC. Translated, it gives CASSSRAGGTYEQYF.

The J gene is TRBJ2-2, the V gene TRBV6-1; unclear D gene. The germline gives CDR1 MNHNS, CDR2 SASEGT. CDR3 length: 14 amino acids. Trimming stripped 4 bases from V and 5 bases from J, with 11 bases between. In DNA form, the CDR3 reads TGTGCCAGCAGTGTCGCATCGGCTACCGGGGAGCTGTTTTTT. It translates to CASSVASATGELFF.

The gene calls are TRBV6-7 and TRBJ2-5, with D perhaps TRBD2 (6 bases). TRBV6-7 is designated an ORF whose function remains uncertain. The CDR3 is 16 residues long. Trimming shortened V by 2 bases and J by 1 base, and 14 bases separated the two germline ends. CDR3 nucleotide sequence: TGTGCCAGCAGTTACGTGATCGGGAGAAGCCAAGAGACCCAGTACTTC. Encoded protein: CASSYVIGRSQETQYF.

About this clone itself: At the DNA level, this CDR3 is encoded by other sequences in the same sample as well. This rearrangement joins TRBV11-2 to TRBJ2-7; 10 nucleotides align to TRBD2. The CDR3 loop spans 15 amino acids. Germline-derived CDR1 and CDR2 are SGHAT and FQNNGV. V lost 1 base to trimming and J lost 2 bases; unmatched junction nucleotides: 2. CDR3 loop: CASSLGLAGAYEQYF. CDR3 in DNA: TGTGCCAGCAGCTTAGGGCTAGCGGGAGCCTACGAGCAGTACTTC.

This chain links TRBV27 with TRBJ1-1; D unresolved. The V end lost 5 bases, the J end lost 0 bases, and 10 bases lay between the germline ends. The CDR3 has 14 residues. Germline-derived CDR1 and CDR2 are MNHEY and SMNVEV (reference sequence). CDR3 bases: TGTGCCAGCAGTAAAAAGGTGGTGAACACTGAAGCTTTCTTT. As protein: CASSKKVVNTEAFF.

This chain joins TRBV5-4 and TRBJ1-2; no clear D. The V and J ends lost 4 bases and 6 bases respectively, with 10 bases between them. Germline V gene sequence: CDR1 SGHNT, CDR2 YYREEE (reference sequence). This CDR3 spans 12 amino acids. CDR3 sequence reads: CASSQDLNGYTF. The DNA of the CDR3 is TGTGCCAGCAGCCAGGACTTGAATGGCTACACCTTC.

The rearrangement uses TRBV10-3 and TRBJ2-7; 8 bases line up with TRBD2. The CDR3 runs to 15 residues. After removal of 10 bases from V and 5 bases from J, the junction contained 16 bases not matched to a gene. CDR1 and CDR2 (germline): ENHRY, SYGVKD. The CDR3 region is CATLTPRAGVDEQYF. CDR3 nucleotide sequence: TGTGCCACCTTGACCCCTAGAGCGGGAGTGGACGAGCAGTACTTC.

The gene calls are TRBV11-2 and TRBJ2-1; D gene ambiguous. CDR3 size: 13 residues. Germline V lookup: CDR1 SGHAT, CDR2 FQNNGV. Trimming took off 2 bases at V and 4 bases at J, with 6 bases between the two ends. CDR3 in amino acids: CASSLSIYNEQFF. Written as DNA, the CDR3 is TGTGCCAGCAGCTTATCTATTTACAATGAGCAGTTCTTC.

The J gene is TRBJ2-7, the V gene TRBV18; the match to TRBD2 covers 8 bases. The CDR3 has 14 residues. With V trimmed by 2 bases and J by 2 bases, 2 bases remained unmatched. CDR1 and CDR2 from the germline V gene are KGHSH and LQKENI. The CDR3 loop is CASSPEAGAYEQYF. The DNA for the CDR3 is TGTGCCAGCTCACCAGAAGCGGGGGCCTACGAGCAGTACTTC.

V is TRBV7-2 and J is TRBJ2-7, with D possibly being TRBD1 or TRBD2 (5 bases each). This CDR3 spans 14 amino acids. Germline V gene lookup returns CDR1 SGHTA and CDR2 FQGNSA. The V gene lost 0 bases and the J gene lost 6 bases, with 12 bases spanning the gap. The chain's CDR3 is CASSLAGTRGEQYF. CDR3 DNA sequence: TGTGCCAGCAGCTTAGCAGGGACCCGGGGCGAGCAGTACTTC.